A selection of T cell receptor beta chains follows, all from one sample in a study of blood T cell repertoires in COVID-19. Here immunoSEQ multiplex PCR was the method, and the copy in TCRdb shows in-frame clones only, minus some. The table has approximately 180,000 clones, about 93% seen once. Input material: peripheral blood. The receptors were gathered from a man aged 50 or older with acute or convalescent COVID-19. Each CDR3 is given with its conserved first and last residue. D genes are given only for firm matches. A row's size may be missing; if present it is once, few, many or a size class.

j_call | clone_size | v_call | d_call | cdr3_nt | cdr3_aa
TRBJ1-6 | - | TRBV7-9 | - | TGTGCCAGCAGCTTAGGGCGGGATAATTCACCCCTCCACTTT | CASSLGRDNSPLHF
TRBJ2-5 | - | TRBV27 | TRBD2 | TGTGCCAGCAGAGGGACTAGCGGGGGGAAGACCCAGTACTTC | CASRGTSGGKTQYF
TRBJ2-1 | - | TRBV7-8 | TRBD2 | TGTGCCAGCAGCTTAGGGGCGGGGGGCCCCAATGAGCAGTTCTTC | CASSLGAGGPNEQFF
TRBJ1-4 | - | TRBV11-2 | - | TGTGCCAGCAGCTTACTGACAGGTTCCAATGAAAAACTGTTTTTT | CASSLLTGSNEKLFF
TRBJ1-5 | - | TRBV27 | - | TGTGCCAGCAGTTTGAATCGAGGACAGAATCAGCCCCAGCATTTT | CASSLNRGQNQPQHF
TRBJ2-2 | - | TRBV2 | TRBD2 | TGTGCCAGCAGGGCGACTAGCTTGAACACCGGGGAGCTGTTTTTT | CASRATSLNTGELFF
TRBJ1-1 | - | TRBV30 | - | TGTGCCTGGAGTGTAATCATGAACACTGAAGCTTTCTTT | CAWSVIMNTEAFF
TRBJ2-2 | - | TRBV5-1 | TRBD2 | TGCGCCAGCAGCCTGACTAGCTTCTCGAACACCGGGGAGCTGTTTTTT | CASSLTSFSNTGELFF
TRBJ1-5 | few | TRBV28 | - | TGTGCCAGCAGTTTAAGGTCGGGGGGCTTAAATCAGCCCCAGCATTTT | CASSLRSGGLNQPQHF
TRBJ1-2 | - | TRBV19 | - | TGTGCCAGCACCTGGGGGCCTAACTATGGCTACACCTTC | CASTWGPNYGYTF
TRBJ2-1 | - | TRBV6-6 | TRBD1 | TGTGCCAGCAGTCAATCCCAGGACAGGGTCGATGAGCAGTTCTTC | CASSQSQDRVDEQFF
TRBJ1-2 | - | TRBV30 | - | TGTGCCTGGAGCCCCGACAGCAACTATGGCTACACCTTC | CAWSPDSNYGYTF
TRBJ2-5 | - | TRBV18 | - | TGTGCCAGCTCAAGAAACCGCCTGCAGGGTAAAGAGACCCAGTACTTC | CASSRNRLQGKETQYF
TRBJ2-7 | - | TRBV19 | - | TGTGCCAGTAGTATTTTCGCAGGGGGGACCTACGAGCAGTACTTC | CASSIFAGGTYEQYF
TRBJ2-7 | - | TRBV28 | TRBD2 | TGTGCCAGCAGTTTATTCACTAGCGGGAGTCACGAGCAGTACTTC | CASSLFTSGSHEQYF
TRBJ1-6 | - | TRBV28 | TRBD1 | TGTGCCAGCAGTCCCATGGGGGACAGACTTAATTCACCCCTCCACTTT | CASSPMGDRLNSPLHF
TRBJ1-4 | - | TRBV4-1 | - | TGCGCCAGCAGCCAAGCCACCCGGACAGACGATAATGAAAAACTGTTTTTT | CASSQATRTDDNEKLFF
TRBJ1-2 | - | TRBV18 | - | TGTGCCAGCTCCCCCGGGGTTAACTCTAACTATGGCTACACCTTC | CASSPGVNSNYGYTF
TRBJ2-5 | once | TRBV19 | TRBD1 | TGTGCCAGTACGACAGGGGCCCGGGGGTCCCAGTACTTC | CASTTGARGSQYF
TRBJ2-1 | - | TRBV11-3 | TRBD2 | TGTGCCAGCAGCTTCGGCGGGAGTTACAATGAGCAGTTCTTC | CASSFGGSYNEQFF